These 22 T cell receptor beta chains were sequenced from one sample in a study of blood T cell repertoires in COVID-19 (TCRdb year 2020). The library was obtained by the immunoSEQ multiplex PCR assay. TCRdb mirrors the immuneACCESS table, restricted to in-frame sequences. Some clones are absent from its copies; in checked studies, under half trace to an unresolved V gene, and the reason for the others is unknown. This sample lists approximately 260,000 clones; roughly 90% were detected once. The ten largest clones take up 1.5% to 2% of the sample. The sample consisted of PBMCs or T cells enriched from blood (not recorded which). The source is a woman aged 55-70 years who had recovered from COVID-19.

The chain joins TRBV7-9 to TRBJ2-7, with D unresolved. The germline gives CDR1 SEHNR, CDR2 FQNEAQ (reference sequence). This CDR3 is built from 16 residues. V shed 1 base and J shed 5 bases, with 18 bases lying between them. The DNA of the CDR3 is TGTGCCAGCAGCTTAGTTGGCACGGGTTTGAGAAACGAGCAGTACTTC. Protein sequence: CASSLVGTGLRNEQYF.

The V and J genes are TRBV18 and TRBJ2-1, with TRBD2 identical over 8 bases. The CDR3 is 18 amino acids. The germline V gene has CDR1 KGHSH and CDR2 LQKENI. V lost 1 base and J lost 5; bases outside the gene matches: 13. The CDR3 spells CASSPRTAGTSIDNEQFF. The CDR3 DNA is TGTGCCAGCTCACCACGGACTGCCGGGACTAGTATCGACAATGAGCAGTTCTTC.

The chain couples TRBV28 to TRBJ1-4; 7 positions agree with TRBD1. Germline CDR1 reads MDHEN; CDR2 reads SYDVKM. The length of the CDR3 is 13 residues. V was clipped by 7 bases and J by 5 bases; unmatched bases: 4. CDR3 loop: CASTQGGNEKLFF. The CDR3 nucleotides read TGTGCCAGCACTCAGGGGGGAAATGAAAAACTGTTTTTT.

The chain has TRBV30 and TRBJ2-7, with TRBD1 matching over 10 bases. V lost 1 base and J lost 13; bases outside the gene matches: 16. Per the germline V gene, CDR1 is GTSNPN and CDR2 is SVGIG (reference sequence). CDR3 size: 15 residues. The CDR3, as DNA: TGTGCCTGGAGTGCGACGGGACAGGGGAGAAGGTGGGGATACTTC. Encoded protein: CAWSATGQGRRWGYF.

This chain uses TRBV23-1 with TRBJ1-2; no reliable D call. TRBV23-1 is placed among ORFs of uncertain function. The CDR3 contains 13 residues. The V and J ends lost 4 bases and 1 base respectively, with 7 bases between them. CDR3 region: CASSPYFNYGYTF. For the CDR3, the DNA is TGCGCCAGCAGTCCCTACTTTAACTATGGCTACACCTTC.

This clone was seen a single time. The chain uses TRBV5-1 and TRBJ2-3; perhaps TRBD2 as D (6 bases). The CDR3 consists of 15 residues. V was pared by 0 bases and J by 1 base, with 9 bases between. Germline values: CDR1 SGHRS, CDR2 YFSETQ. CDR3 DNA sequence: TGCGCCAGCAGCTTGGTCGGGGGACGCACAGATACGCAGTATTTT. Protein sequence: CASSLVGGRTDTQYF. The whole variable domain, remainder taken from reference TRBV5-1 and TRBJ2-3, is KAGVTQTPRYLIKTRGQQVTLSCSPISGHRSVSWYQQTPGQGLQFLFEYFSETQRNKGNFPGRFSGRQFSNSRSEMNVSTLELGDSALYLCASSLVGGRTDTQYFGPGTRLTVL.

The CDR3 sequence is CASGQGNYGYTF. CDR3 bases: TGTGCCAGTGGGCAGGGGAACTATGGCTACACCTTC. The chain carries TRBV5-5 and TRBJ1-2; maybe TRBD1 (6 bases). Trimming left V 8 bases short and J 2 bases short, with 10 bases between. Per the germline V gene, CDR1 is SGHKS and CDR2 is YYEKEE (reference sequence). This CDR3 has 12 residues.

The chain combines TRBV14 with TRBJ1-6; D possibly corresponds to TRBD1 (6 bases). V lost 4 bases and J 4 bases, leaving 8 bases between the germline ends. The V gene's germline CDR1 is SGHDN and CDR2 FVKESK. CDR3 size: 14 residues. The CDR3 DNA reads as TGTGCCAGCAGCCCAGGACAGTATAATTCACCCCTCCACTTT. As protein: CASSPGQYNSPLHF.

The rearrangement links TRBV18 to TRBJ2-3, with 8 nucleotides matching TRBD2. J gave up 0 bases and V 1 base, and 6 bases lay outside the gene matches. The CDR3 has 17 amino acids. The germline gives CDR1 KGHSH, CDR2 LQKENI. The CDR3 loop reads CASSPRQRETSTDTQYF. The DNA for the CDR3 is TGTGCCAGCTCACCACGCCAGCGGGAGACTAGCACAGATACGCAGTATTTT. Variable domain in full (rest from reference TRBV18 and TRBJ2-3): NAGVMQNPRHLVRRRGQEARLRCSPMKGHSHVYWYRQLPEEGLKFMVYLQKENIIDESGMPKERFSAEFPKEGPSILRIQQVVRGDSAAYFCASSPRQRETSTDTQYFGPGTRLTVL.

This sequence joins TRBV10-1 and TRBJ2-7; D might be TRBD2 (5 bases). The V gene lost 5 bases and the J gene lost 2 bases, with 13 bases spanning the gap. The CDR3 has 14 residues. From germline, CDR1 is WNHNN and CDR2 SYGVQD (reference sequence). CDR3 sequence reads: CASSPLAAAYEQYF. The CDR3, as DNA: TGCGCCAGCAGTCCTCTAGCAGCGGCCTACGAGCAGTACTTC.

The V call is TRBV4-2, the J call TRBJ2-1; the match to TRBD2 covers 11 bases. From germline, CDR1 is LGHNA and CDR2 YNFKEQ. The CDR3 contains 16 residues. V was pared by 4 bases and J by 5 bases, with 7 bases of the junction left unmatched. DNA for the CDR3: TGTGCCAGCAGCCCAGGGACTAGCGGAACCCACAATGAGCAGTTCTTC. It is translated as CASSPGTSGTHNEQFF.

The chain's CDR3 is CASSSSSGGSTDTQYF. The CDR3 coding sequence is TGTGCCAGCAGCTCCTCTAGCGGGGGATCAACAGATACGCAGTATTTT. This chain uses TRBV7-6 with TRBJ2-3; 10 bases are shared with TRBD2. Germline CDR1 reads SGHVS; CDR2 reads FNYEAQ. The CDR3 contains 16 residues. Germline trimming cut 4 bases from V and 3 bases from J; bases unmatched to any gene: 7.

J is TRBJ1-2 and V is TRBV18, with 8 bases fitting TRBD1. Germline CDR1 KGHSH, CDR2 LQKENI. The CDR3 totals 13 residues. V dropped 6 bases and J dropped 8; count of bases not matched to a gene: 8. CDR3 nucleotides: TGTGCCAGCTCCCCGGACAGGGAAAACGGCTACACCTTC. It encodes CASSPDRENGYTF.

J is TRBJ1-2 and V is TRBV9, with TRBD1 matching 7 bases. The junction had 12 bases not matched to a gene; V was cut back by 2 bases and J by 5 bases. Germline V gene data show CDR1 as SGDLS and CDR2 as YYNGEE. The CDR3 loop spans 16 amino acids. CDR3 amino acids: CASSVGTDLERYGYTF. In nucleotides, the CDR3 is TGTGCCAGCAGCGTCGGGACAGATTTAGAGAGGTATGGCTACACCTTC.

CDR3 nucleotide sequence: TGCAGCGTATTACTACCCGGACACCATGGCTACACCTTC. It translates to CSVLLPGHHGYTF. The J gene is TRBJ1-2, the V gene TRBV29-1, with D maybe TRBD1 (5 bases). Trimming left V 6 bases short and J 6 bases short, with 17 bases between. Germline lookup yields CDR1 SQVTM and CDR2 ANQGSEA. The length of the CDR3 is 13 residues. The full variable domain, rest sourced from reference TRBV29-1 and TRBJ1-2, is SAVISQKPSRDICQRGTSLTIQCQVDSQVTMMFWYRQQPGQSLTLIATANQGSEATYESGFVIDKFPISRPNLTFSTLTVSNMSPEDSSIYLCSVLLPGHHGYTFGSGTRLTVV.

The chain joins TRBV5-6 to TRBJ2-1, with 8 bases that match TRBD1. The CDR3 spans 12 residues. Germline CDR1 and CDR2: SGHDT and YYEEEE. V was clipped by 5 bases and J by 9 bases; unmatched bases: 4. The CDR3 DNA sequence: TGTGCCAGCAGGCGACAGGGGCCTGAGCAGTTCTTC. As protein: CASRRQGPEQFF.

V and J are TRBV12-3 or TRBV12-4 and TRBJ1-4; the D is unclear. Trimming removed 6 bases at V and 8 bases at J, with 10 bases between. The CDR3 totals 12 residues. The CDR3 DNA reads as TGTGCCAGCAGCCTCGTACGGGAAAAACTGTTTTTT. Amino acid sequence: CASSLVREKLFF.

The gene calls are TRBV30 and TRBJ1-3; D remains unclear. Germline-derived CDR1 and CDR2 are GTSNPN and SVGIG (reference sequence). Trimming cost V 2 bases and J 0 bases, with 14 bases left between them. CDR3 length equals 16 residues. In DNA form, the CDR3 reads TGTGCCTGGAGTCCCCTGGTGGCATTCTCTGGAAACACCATATATTTT. This encodes CAWSPLVAFSGNTIYF. Full variable domain (rest looked up from reference TRBV30 and TRBJ1-3): SQTIHQWPATLVQPVGSPLSLECTVEGTSNPNLYWYRQAAGRGLQLLFYSVGIGQISSEVPQNLSASRPQDRQFILSSKKLLLSDSGFYLCAWSPLVAFSGNTIYFGEGSWLTVV.

The chain links TRBV19 to TRBJ2-1; 8 nucleotides match TRBD2. CDR1 and CDR2 from the germline V gene are LNHDA and SQIVND (reference sequence). The CDR3 length is 15 residues. The ends lost 1 base at V and 3 bases at J; junction bases unmatched: 2. For the CDR3, the DNA is TGTGCCAGTAGTATAGCGGGGGGGGACTACAATGAGCAGTTCTTC. Its protein is CASSIAGGDYNEQFF.

The chain is built from TRBV7-3 and TRBJ1-1; D not certain. CDR3 length: 14 amino acids. The V and J ends lost 5 bases and 5 bases respectively, with 15 bases between them. Germline V CDR1 and CDR2: SGHTA, FQGTGA. CDR3 in amino acids: CASSPPGPGTEAFF. In DNA, the CDR3 is TGTGCCAGCAGCCCACCGGGCCCGGGGACTGAAGCTTTCTTT.

The J gene is TRBJ2-5, the V gene TRBV6-6; D remains ambiguous. The length of the CDR3 is 14 residues. From germline, CDR1 is MNHNY and CDR2 SVGAGI (reference sequence). The V end was cut by 8 bases, the J end by 1 base, with 14 bases between. The CDR3 loop reads CASARGGSQETQYF. As DNA, the CDR3 is TGTGCCAGCGCCCGAGGCGGTTCCCAAGAGACCCAGTACTTC.

The chain employs TRBV3-1 (or the pseudogene TRBV3-2) and TRBJ2-1; TRBD2 matches at 9 bases. The trim removed 6 bases at V and 9 bases at J, leaving 18 bases unmatched. Germline V gives CDR1 LGHDT, CDR2 YNNKEL (reference sequence). The CDR3 has 17 amino acids. CDR3 protein: CASRQTLWAGGLGEQFF. The CDR3 DNA reads TGTGCCAGCAGACAAACTCTTTGGGCGGGGGGGCTCGGTGAGCAGTTCTTC.